This T cell receptor (beta chain) was captured by sequencing in a study of monozygotic twins with inflammatory bowel disease. Notes on the study in general: IBD patients shared fewer clonotypes with others than healthy twins, especially with disease activity.

The CDR3 has 15 amino acids. In germline, CDR1 is DFQATT, CDR2 SNEGSKA (reference sequence). With respect to this clonotype: Its target is not known.

TCRdb reprocessed the 5' RACE reads and keeps a single row for each CDR3 protein, giving no DNA. The sample's table shows 350,000 to 550,000 distinct CDR3 sequences. Specimen: blood. This receptor was obtained from a human donor with ulcerative colitis or Crohn's disease, or a healthy co-twin of an affected twin (not recorded which). The chain carries TRBV20-1 and TRBJ2-3; TCRdb outputs TRBD2, but without DNA this stays unchecked. The CDR3 reads CSARGLAGGTDTQYF.